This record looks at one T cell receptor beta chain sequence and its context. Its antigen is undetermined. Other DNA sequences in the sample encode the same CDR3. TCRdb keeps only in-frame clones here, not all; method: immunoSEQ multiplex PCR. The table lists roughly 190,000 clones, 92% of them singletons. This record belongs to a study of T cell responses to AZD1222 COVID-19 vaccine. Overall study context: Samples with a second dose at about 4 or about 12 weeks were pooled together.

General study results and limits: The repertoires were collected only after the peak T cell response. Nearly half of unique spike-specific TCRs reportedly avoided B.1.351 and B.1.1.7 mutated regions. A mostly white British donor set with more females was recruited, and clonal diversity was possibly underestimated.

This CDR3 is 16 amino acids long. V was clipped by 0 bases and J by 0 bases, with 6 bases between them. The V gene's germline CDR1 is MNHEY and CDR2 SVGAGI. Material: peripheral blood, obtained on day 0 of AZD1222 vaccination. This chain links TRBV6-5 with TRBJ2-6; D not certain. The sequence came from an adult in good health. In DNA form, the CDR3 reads TGTGCCAGCAGTTACTCGGGTAGCTCTGGGGCCAACGTCCTGACTTTC. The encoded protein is CASSYSGSSGANVLTF.